The 3 T cell receptor beta chains below all came from one sample that was sequenced in a study of PD-1 blockade in classical Hodgkin lymphoma. Documented time point: cycle 4 day 1 (C4D1), after five to seven weeks of nivolumab. Each patient relapsed following autologous stem cell transplantation, and prior brentuximab vedotin exposure differed. Negative magnetic selection isolated CD4+ T cells from thawed PBMCs. The data were produced by immunoSEQ multiplex PCR, yet TCRdb's version contains in-frame clones alone and is incomplete. The sample has 18,000 or so clones, approximately 81% seen once. Sequencing was performed on CD4+ T cells from blood, taken before the fourth cycle of nivolumab. The receptors originated from a human donor with classical Hodgkin lymphoma.

The CDR3 sequence: CASSSRTSGVGTGELFF. Written as DNA, the CDR3 is TGCGCCAGCAGCTCGCGGACTAGCGGGGTAGGGACCGGGGAGCTGTTTTTT. The chain carries TRBV4-1 and TRBJ2-2; 12 bases line up with TRBD2. V lost 5 bases and J lost 5; bases outside the gene matches: 9. Per the germline V gene, CDR1 is MGHRA and CDR2 is YSYEKL. This CDR3 region has 17 residues.

This clone was detected only once. The chain links TRBV6-6 to TRBJ2-1; 8 bases are a match to TRBD2. The CDR3 runs 15 residues. V dropped 0 bases and J dropped 5; count of bases not matched to a gene: 3. Germline CDR1 and CDR2: MNHNY and SVGAGI (reference sequence). CDR3 DNA: TGTGCCAGCAGTTACTCGATAGCGGGAAACAATGAGCAGTTCTTC. Its protein product is CASSYSIAGNNEQFF.

This chain uses TRBV20-1 with TRBJ2-7, with D maybe TRBD2 (5 bases). The CDR3 has 11 amino acids. Trimming took 1 base from V and 6 from J, leaving 7 bases between them. Germline V gives CDR1 DFQATT, CDR2 SNEGSKA (reference sequence). The DNA for the CDR3 is TGCAGTGCTAGAGGAGGGAGCGAGCAGTACTTC. Amino acids: CSARGGSEQYF.